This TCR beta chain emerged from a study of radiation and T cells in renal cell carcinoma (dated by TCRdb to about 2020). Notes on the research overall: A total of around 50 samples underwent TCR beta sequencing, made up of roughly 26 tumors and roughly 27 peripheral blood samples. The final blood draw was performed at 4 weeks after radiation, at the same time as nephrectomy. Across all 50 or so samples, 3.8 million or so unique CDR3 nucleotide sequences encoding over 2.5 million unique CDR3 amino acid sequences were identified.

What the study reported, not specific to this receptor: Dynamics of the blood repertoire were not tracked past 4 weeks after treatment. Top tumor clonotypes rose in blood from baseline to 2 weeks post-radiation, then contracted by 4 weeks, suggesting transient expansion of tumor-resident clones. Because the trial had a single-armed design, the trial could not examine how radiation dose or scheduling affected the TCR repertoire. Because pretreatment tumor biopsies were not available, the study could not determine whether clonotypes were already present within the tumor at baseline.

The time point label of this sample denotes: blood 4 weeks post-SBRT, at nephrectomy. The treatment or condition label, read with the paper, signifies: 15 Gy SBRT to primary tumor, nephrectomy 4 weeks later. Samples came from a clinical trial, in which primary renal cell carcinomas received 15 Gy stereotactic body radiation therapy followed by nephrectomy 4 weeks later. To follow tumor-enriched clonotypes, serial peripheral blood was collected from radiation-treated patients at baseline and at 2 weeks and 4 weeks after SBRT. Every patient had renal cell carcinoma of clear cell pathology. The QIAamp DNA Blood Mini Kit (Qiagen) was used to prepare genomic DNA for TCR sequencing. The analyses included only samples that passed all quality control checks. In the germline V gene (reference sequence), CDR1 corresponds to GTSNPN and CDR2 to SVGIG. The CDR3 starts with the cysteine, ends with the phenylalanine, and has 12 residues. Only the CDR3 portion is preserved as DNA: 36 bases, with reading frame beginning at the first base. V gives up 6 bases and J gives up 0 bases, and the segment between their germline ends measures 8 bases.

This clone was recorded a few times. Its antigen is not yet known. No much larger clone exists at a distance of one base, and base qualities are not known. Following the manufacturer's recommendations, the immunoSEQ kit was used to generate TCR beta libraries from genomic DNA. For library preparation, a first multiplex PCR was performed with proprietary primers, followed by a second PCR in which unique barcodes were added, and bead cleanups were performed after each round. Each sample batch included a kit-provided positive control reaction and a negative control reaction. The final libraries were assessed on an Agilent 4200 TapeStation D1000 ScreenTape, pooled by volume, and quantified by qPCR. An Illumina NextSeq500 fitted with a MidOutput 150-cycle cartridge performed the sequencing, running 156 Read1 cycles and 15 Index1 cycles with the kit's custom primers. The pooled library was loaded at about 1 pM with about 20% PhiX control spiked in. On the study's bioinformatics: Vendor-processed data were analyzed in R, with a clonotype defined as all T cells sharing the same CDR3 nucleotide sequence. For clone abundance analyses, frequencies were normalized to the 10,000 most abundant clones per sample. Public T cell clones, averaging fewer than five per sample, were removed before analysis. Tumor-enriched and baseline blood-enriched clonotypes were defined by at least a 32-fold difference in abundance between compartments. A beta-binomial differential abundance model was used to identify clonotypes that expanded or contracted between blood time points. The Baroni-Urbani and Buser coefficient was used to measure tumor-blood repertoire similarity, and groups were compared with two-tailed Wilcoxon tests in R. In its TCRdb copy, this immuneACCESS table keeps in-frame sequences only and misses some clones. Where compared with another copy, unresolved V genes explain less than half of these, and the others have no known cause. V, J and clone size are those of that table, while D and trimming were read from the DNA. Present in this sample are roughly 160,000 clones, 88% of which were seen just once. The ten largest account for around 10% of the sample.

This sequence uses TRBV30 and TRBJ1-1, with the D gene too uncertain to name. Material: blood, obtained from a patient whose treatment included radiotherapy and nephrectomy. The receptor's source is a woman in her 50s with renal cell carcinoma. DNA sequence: TGTGCCTGCGGACGGATGAACACTGAAGCTTTCTTT. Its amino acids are CACGRMNTEAFF.